This T cell receptor beta chain was recovered during a study of OX40 agonist ivuxolimab in advanced cancers. Autoimmune disease history or systemic immunosuppression led to patients being barred. At baseline, cycle 4 day 1, and cycle 7 day 1, blood was sampled. The V and J ends lost 1 base and 2 bases, in that order; junction bases with no gene match: 12. Germline V gene lookup returns CDR1 SGHAT and CDR2 FQNNGV. The CDR3 covers 19 residues. Here immunoSEQ multiplex PCR was the method, and the copy in TCRdb shows in-frame clones only, minus some. The sample yields around 46,000 clones, about 88% seen once.

J is TRBJ2-7 and V is TRBV11-2; 12 bases align to TRBD2. Sample: CD4+ or CD8+ T cells sorted from blood, taken in a trial of the OX40 agonist ivuxolimab. This receptor was taken from an adult with an advanced solid tumor such as melanoma, head and neck, liver or kidney cancer. CDR3 bases: TGTGCCAGCAGCTTAGGGGGATCTAGCGGGAGGGCTGGGGCCTACGAGCAGTACTTC. It is translated as CASSLGGSSGRAGAYEQYF. The full variable domain, in which reference TRBV11-2 and TRBJ2-7 provide the parts outside the CDR3, is EAGVAQSPRYKIIEKRQSVAFWCNPISGHATLYWYQQILGQGPKLLIQFQNNGVVDDSQLPKDRFSAERLKGVDSTLKIQPAKLEDSAVYLCASSLGGSSGRAGAYEQYFGPGTRLTVT.